The 22 T cell receptor beta chains reported below all come from one sample, sequenced in a study of molecular identifiers for immune sequencing clone quantification. TCRdb recomputed calls from the PCR reads with MiXCR, one row per CDR3 protein. Here the sample spans 400,000 to 600,000 distinct CDR3 sequences, about a fifth being singletons. Sequences were obtained from naive CD8+ T cells from blood, with Jurkat cell RNA spiked in. Subset meaning: FACS-sorted CD8+CD4-CCR7+CD45RA+ naive T cells. These receptors originate from a human donor in good health. Some libraries in this study had Jurkat cell RNA spiked in.

This clonotype has just one count. At one boundary the junction diverges from the germline segment, which might be a read error. The V gene is TRBV4-1, the J gene TRBJ2-3, with TRBD2 matching over 8 bases. Germline values: CDR1 MGHRA, CDR2 YSYEKL. The CDR3 consists of 17 residues. In DNA, the CDR3 is TGCGTCAGCAGCCCCCTACTAGCGGATCTCCGCACAGATACGCAGTATTTT. This gives the protein CVSSPLLADLRTDTQYF.

This clonotype was detected only a few times. This chain uses TRBV29-1 with TRBJ2-1; 10 nucleotides match TRBD1. Per germline, CDR1 SQVTM and CDR2 ANQGSEA. CDR3 length: 14 amino acids. The ends lost 3 bases at V and 7 bases at J; junction bases unmatched: 6. The chain's CDR3 is CSVDAGTGANEQFF. The CDR3 bases are TGCAGCGTTGACGCCGGGACAGGGGCGAATGAGCAGTTCTTC.

This clonotype was seen once. V is TRBV5-8 and J is TRBJ1-4; D uncertain. The V and J ends lost 4 bases and 10 bases respectively, with 14 bases between them. The germline V gene has CDR1 SGHTS and CDR2 YDEGEE. The CDR3 length is 13 residues. This chain's CDR3 is CASSDGLGPKLFF. CDR3 bases: TGTGCCAGCAGCGACGGACTGGGCCCAAAACTGTTTTTT.

The chain carries TRBV9 and TRBJ1-4, with D maybe TRBD1 (6 bases). Germline CDR1 reads SGDLS; CDR2 reads YYNGEE. This CDR3 has 15 residues. The V gene lost 3 bases and the J gene lost 2 bases, with 11 bases spanning the gap. CDR3 in DNA: TGTGCCAGCAGCGGGAGGGGGGATACTAATGAAAAACTGTTTTTT. Translating gives CASSGRGDTNEKLFF.

As regards this clonotype: A read error may be the cause here, since a much bigger clone is one base away. The rearrangement uses TRBV12-3 or TRBV12-4 and TRBJ2-3; D is tentatively TRBD1 or TRBD2 (5 bases each). Trimming stripped 5 bases from V and 10 bases from J, with 16 bases between. The CDR3 totals 13 residues. The CDR3 here is CASSPDMGDAQYF. The DNA for the CDR3 is TGTGCCAGCAGTCCGGACATGGGGGATGCGCAGTATTTT.

This clonotype has a count of ten or more. This rearrangement joins TRBV11-2 to TRBJ1-1; D not resolved. V shed 5 bases and J shed 6 bases, with 13 bases lying between them. Germline V gene lookup returns CDR1 SGHAT and CDR2 FQNNGV. The CDR3 covers 13 residues. The CDR3 DNA reads as TGTGCCAGCAGCAAGGGTGTCTACGCTGAAGCTTTCTTT. This gives the protein CASSKGVYAEAFF.

The J gene is TRBJ2-7, the V gene TRBV27, with D possibly being TRBD1 (6 bases). The CDR3 spans 14 residues. V lost 2 bases to trimming and J lost 3 bases, with 11 bases between them. The germline CDR1 and CDR2 sequences are MNHEY and SMNVEV (reference sequence). The CDR3 DNA reads TGTGCCAGCAGTTTAGCAGGGGTCAACTACGAGCAGTACTTC. Translating it yields CASSLAGVNYEQYF.

About this clonotype: Lacking the conserved final phenylalanine or tryptophan, this CDR3 likely reflects a read error. The rearrangement links TRBV7-9 to TRBJ1-1, with D maybe TRBD1 (6 bases). Trimming removed 3 bases from V and 1 base from J, with 12 bases in between. Germline assignment: CDR1 SEHNR and CDR2 FQNEAQ (reference sequence). This CDR3 is built from 15 residues. CDR3 bases: TGTGCCAGCAGCTTCCCAGGACAGCCGAACACTGAAGCTTTCTCT. Amino acid sequence: CASSFPGQPNTEAFS.

V gene TRBV10-3 combines with J gene TRBJ1-1; D is possibly TRBD1 (5 bases). V shed 2 bases and J shed 1 base, with 8 bases lying between them. Germline-derived CDR1 and CDR2 are ENHRY and SYGVKD. The CDR3 covers 14 residues. CDR3 sequence reads: CAISEPTANTEAFF. The CDR3 region has the DNA TGTGCCATCAGTGAGCCGACAGCGAACACTGAAGCTTTCTTT.

This clonotype was picked up a small number of times. Given a much more abundant clone one base away, this may be a read error. It is likely a read error, because the conserved phenylalanine at the end of the CDR3 is missing. The genes are TRBV4-1 and TRBJ1-5, with a possible D match to TRBD1 (5 bases). CDR3 size: 15 residues. V gave up 0 bases and J gave up 2 bases, with 8 bases separating them. Germline assignment: CDR1 MGHRA and CDR2 YSYEKL. CDR3 region: CASSQDRGRNQPQHL. CDR3 coding DNA: TGCGCCAGCAGCCAAGATCGGGGCCGCAATCAGCCCCAGCATCTT.

This clonotype was seen more than once but under ten times. Possible read error: a much larger clone is one base away. Since the CDR3 does not end with the conserved phenylalanine or tryptophan, this likely comes from a read error. The chain couples TRBV20-1 to TRBJ2-7; D remains unclear. Trimming shortened V by 0 bases and J by 3 bases, and 15 bases separated the two germline ends. This CDR3 contains 15 residues. Germline CDR1 reads DFQATT; CDR2 reads SNEGSKA (reference sequence). DNA of the CDR3: TGCAGTGCTAGAGATCAGCTGGGATCCGGCTACGAGCAGTACCTC. Translated, it gives CSARDQLGSGYEQYL.

The J gene is TRBJ1-5, the V gene TRBV28; D remains ambiguous. Trimming removed 6 bases from V and 0 bases from J, with 27 bases in between. The CDR3 totals 20 residues. CDR1 and CDR2 (germline): MDHEN, SYDVKM. The CDR3 spells CASSPLLSRAPLDSNQPQHF. Here the CDR3 DNA reads TGTGCCAGCAGCCCCCTGCTCTCAAGGGCCCCTCTCGATAGCAATCAGCCCCAGCATTTT. Variable domain in full (rest from reference TRBV28 and TRBJ1-5): DVKVTQSSRYLVKRTGEKVFLECVQDMDHENMFWYRQDPGLGLRLIYFSYDVKMKEKGDIPEGYSVSREKKERFSLILESASTNQTSMYLCASSPLLSRAPLDSNQPQHFGDGTRLSIL.

This clonotype was observed once. This chain connects TRBV20-1 to TRBJ2-3; 7 nucleotides line up with TRBD2. The CDR3 length is 14 residues. Losses at the gene ends were 4 bases for V and 3 bases for J; bases not matched to a gene: 7. Germline V gene lookup returns CDR1 DFQATT and CDR2 SNEGSKA (reference sequence). As DNA, the CDR3 is TGCAGTGCTAAGAGGCGGGAGAGTACAGATACGCAGTATTTT. Translating it yields CSAKRRESTDTQYF.

In DNA form, the CDR3 reads TGCGCCAGCAGCCAAGATTCGCCACAGACCCAGTACTTC. Amino acids: CASSQDSPQTQYF. The J gene is TRBJ2-5, the V gene TRBV4-1; D is undetermined. The CDR3 is 13 amino acids. V was trimmed by 0 bases and J by 6 bases, leaving 8 bases between them. The germline CDR1 and CDR2 sequences are MGHRA and YSYEKL.

This clonotype was found many times. The CDR3 sequence is CASSTGLYNEKLFF. The CDR3, as DNA: TGTGCCAGCAGTACGGGACTCTACAATGAAAAACTGTTTTTT. The chain employs TRBV6-2 or TRBV6-3 and TRBJ1-4; a weak D match, TRBD1 (5 bases). Trimming took 5 bases from V and 5 from J, leaving 12 bases between them. Germline V gives CDR1 MNHEY, CDR2 SVGEGT. This CDR3 has 14 amino acids.

This clonotype was observed a handful of times. The chain couples TRBV7-9 to TRBJ2-5, with D unclear. This CDR3 contains 13 residues. V dropped 5 bases and J dropped 5 bases, with 12 bases sitting between them. Germline CDR1 reads SEHNR; CDR2 reads FQNEAQ (reference sequence). This CDR3 is CASSPELRETQYF. The CDR3 DNA follows: TGTGCCAGCAGCCCCGAACTCCGGGAGACCCAGTACTTC. The whole variable domain, remainder taken from reference TRBV7-9 and TRBJ2-5, is DTGVSQNPRHKITKRGQNVTFRCDPISEHNRLYWYRQTLGQGPEFLTYFQNEAQLEKSRLLSDRFSAERPKGSFSTLEIQRTEQGDSAMYLCASSPELRETQYFGPGTRLLVL.

As for this clonotype: Germline is not matched at one junction end, which may reflect a read error. The chain uses TRBV7-7 and TRBJ2-3; no definite D call. Germline CDR1 is SSHAT and CDR2 is FNYEAQ (reference sequence). The CDR3 has 15 amino acids. The CDR3 DNA is TGTGCTAGCAGCTTACCCTCCCTAGGAACAGATACGCAGTATTTT. This gives the protein CASSLPSLGTDTQYF.

The sample holds one count of this clonotype. It may be a read error: a sequence one base away is much more abundant. The V call is TRBV5-1, the J call TRBJ2-7; a possible D gene is TRBD1 (5 bases). This CDR3 comprises 13 residues. Germline CDR1 and CDR2: SGHRS and YFSETQ. The CDR3 coding sequence is TGCGCCAGCAGCTTGGAGGGGTGGCACGAGCGGTACTTC. It translates to CASSLEGWHERYF.

This clonotype was counted between two and nine times. The V gene is TRBV29-1, the J gene TRBJ2-1, with 10 bases fitting TRBD1. The germline V gene encodes CDR1 SQVTM and CDR2 ANQGSEA. This CDR3 is built from 15 residues. V was clipped by 3 bases and J by 13 bases; unmatched bases: 15. CDR3 sequence (DNA): TGCAGCGTTGACCAACCGGGACAGGGGACGGCCACTCAGTTCTTC. Residues: CSVDQPGQGTATQFF.

Notes on this clonotype: Just one base apart from a much larger clone, this may be a read error. This sequence joins TRBV27 and TRBJ2-3; 7 nucleotides line up with TRBD2. Looked up from germline, CDR1 is MNHEY and CDR2 is SMNVEV (reference sequence). The CDR3 has 14 amino acids. The V gene end was trimmed by 6 bases and the J gene end by 4 bases; junction bases not matched to a gene: 7. CDR3 amino acids: CASRALAAPDTQYF. CDR3 sequence (DNA): TGTGCCAGCAGGGCCCTAGCGGCTCCAGATACGCAGTATTTT.

A note on this clonotype: A much larger clone differs by one base, so this may be a read error. V and J are TRBV6-2 or TRBV6-3 and TRBJ2-4; tentative D call: TRBD1 (5 bases). There are 17 residues in the CDR3. CDR1 and CDR2 (germline): MNHEY, SVGEGT. The CDR3 loop is CASGYEDIEGAKNIQYF. Written as DNA, the CDR3 is TGTGCCAGCGGTTATGAGGACATCGAAGGGGCCAAAAACATTCAGTACTTC.

The chain combines TRBV4-1 with TRBJ2-1; no clear D gene. From germline, CDR1 is MGHRA and CDR2 YSYEKL. The ends were cut back, 0 bases at V and 3 bases at J, with 12 bases in the middle. The length of the CDR3 is 16 residues. The CDR3 here is CASSQDRLAVYNEQFF. CDR3 nucleotide sequence: TGCGCCAGCAGCCAAGATCGACTGGCCGTCTACAATGAGCAGTTCTTC.